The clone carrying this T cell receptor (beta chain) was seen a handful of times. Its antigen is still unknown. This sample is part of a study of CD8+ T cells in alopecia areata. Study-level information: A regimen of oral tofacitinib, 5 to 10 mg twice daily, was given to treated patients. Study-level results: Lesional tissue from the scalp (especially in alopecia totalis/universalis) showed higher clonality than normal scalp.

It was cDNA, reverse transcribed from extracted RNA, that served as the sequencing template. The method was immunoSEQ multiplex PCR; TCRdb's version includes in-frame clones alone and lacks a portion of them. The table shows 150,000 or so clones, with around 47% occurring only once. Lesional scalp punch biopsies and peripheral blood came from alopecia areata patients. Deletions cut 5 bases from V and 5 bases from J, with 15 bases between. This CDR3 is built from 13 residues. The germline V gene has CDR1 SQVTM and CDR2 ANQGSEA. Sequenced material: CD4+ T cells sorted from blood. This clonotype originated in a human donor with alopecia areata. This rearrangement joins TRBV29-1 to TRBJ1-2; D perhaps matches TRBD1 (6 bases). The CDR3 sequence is CSVPRGGWYGYTF. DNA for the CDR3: TGCAGCGTTCCTAGGGGGGGATGGTATGGCTACACCTTC. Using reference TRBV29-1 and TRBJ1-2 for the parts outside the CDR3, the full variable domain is SAVISQKPSRDICQRGTSLTIQCQVDSQVTMMFWYRQQPGQSLTLIATANQGSEATYESGFVIDKFPISRPNLTFSTLTVSNMSPEDSSIYLCSVPRGGWYGYTFGSGTRLTVV.